These 6 T cell receptor beta chains were all obtained from the same sample, sequenced in a study of sequential checkpoint blockade in melanoma. Described treatment: randomized to nivolumab then ipilimumab (arm A) or the reverse (arm B). Produced via immunoSEQ multiplex PCR; TCRdb's table is partial and in-frame only. The repertoire holds some 10,000 clones, with about three quarters as singletons. The input for sequencing was CD8+ T cells sorted from blood (inferred from file names), taken from a patient given nivolumab and ipilimumab in sequence. The source of these receptors is a human donor with melanoma.

Relative to its sample, this clone is medium-sized. The V gene is TRBV19, the J gene TRBJ1-3; TRBD1 matches 7 bases. V lost 4 bases to trimming and J lost 2 bases; unmatched junction nucleotides: 2. Germline V lookup: CDR1 LNHDA, CDR2 SQIVND (reference sequence). The CDR3 covers 14 residues. The CDR3 bases are TGTGCCAGTAGTAGACAGGGCACTGGAAACACCATATATTTT. Translation gives CASSRQGTGNTIYF.

The rearrangement joins TRBV30 to TRBJ1-1; D gene ambiguous. The V gene lost 3 bases and the J gene lost 10 bases, with 15 bases spanning the gap. Germline V gives CDR1 GTSNPN, CDR2 SVGIG (reference sequence). This CDR3 region has 12 residues. DNA for the CDR3: TGTGCCTGGAGGCCCGGTGGGCGGGGAGCTTTCTTT. Protein product: CAWRPGGRGAFF.

The DNA for the CDR3 is TGTGCCAGCTCTCTTCCTCTGAGGCACCTCTACGAGCAGTACTTC. As protein: CASSLPLRHLYEQYF. The V call is TRBV18, the J call TRBJ2-7; no reliable D call. There are 15 residues in the CDR3. V gave up 6 bases and J gave up 3 bases, with 18 bases separating them. The germline CDR1 and CDR2 sequences are KGHSH and LQKENI.

The chain employs TRBV4-1 and TRBJ1-1; D is unclear. CDR1 and CDR2 from the germline V gene are MGHRA and YSYEKL. The CDR3 has 12 amino acids. Trimming took 1 base from V and 8 from J, leaving 8 bases between them. In DNA form, the CDR3 reads TGCGCCAGCAGCCAAGGGAGATTGGAAGCTTTCTTT. Translated, it gives CASSQGRLEAFF.

V usage is TRBV9 and J usage is TRBJ2-2, with a tentative D call TRBD1 (6 bases). V lost 3 bases, J lost 4 bases, and 19 bases lay in between. Germline values: CDR1 SGDLS, CDR2 YYNGEE. The CDR3 is 17 residues long. The DNA of the CDR3 is TGTGCCAGCAGCGCCCTTACAGGGAAAGGAGGCACCGGGGAGCTGTTTTTT. As protein: CASSALTGKGGTGELFF.

The chain combines TRBV4-1 with TRBJ2-2; unclear D gene. CDR3 length: 15 residues. Trimming took off 0 bases at V and 7 bases at J, with 12 bases between the two ends. Germline V lookup: CDR1 MGHRA, CDR2 YSYEKL. CDR3 region: CASSQEDLTGGELFF. CDR3 bases: TGCGCCAGCAGCCAAGAGGATCTAACGGGCGGGGAGCTGTTTTTT.